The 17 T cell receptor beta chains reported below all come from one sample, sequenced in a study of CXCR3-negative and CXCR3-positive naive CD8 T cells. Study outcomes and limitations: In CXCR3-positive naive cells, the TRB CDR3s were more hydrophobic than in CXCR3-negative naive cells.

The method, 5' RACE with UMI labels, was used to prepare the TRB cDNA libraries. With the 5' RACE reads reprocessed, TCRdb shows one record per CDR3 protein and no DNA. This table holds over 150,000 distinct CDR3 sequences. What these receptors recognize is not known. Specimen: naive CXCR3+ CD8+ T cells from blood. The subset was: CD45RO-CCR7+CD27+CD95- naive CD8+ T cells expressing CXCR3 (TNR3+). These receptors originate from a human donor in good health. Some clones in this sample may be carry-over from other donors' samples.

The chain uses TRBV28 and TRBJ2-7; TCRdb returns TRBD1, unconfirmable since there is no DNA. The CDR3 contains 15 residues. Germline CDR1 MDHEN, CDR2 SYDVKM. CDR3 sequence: CASGRDPEGRNEQYF.

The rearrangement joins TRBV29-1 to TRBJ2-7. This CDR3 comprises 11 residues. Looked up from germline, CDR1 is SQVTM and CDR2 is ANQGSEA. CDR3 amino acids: CSVEERYEQYF.

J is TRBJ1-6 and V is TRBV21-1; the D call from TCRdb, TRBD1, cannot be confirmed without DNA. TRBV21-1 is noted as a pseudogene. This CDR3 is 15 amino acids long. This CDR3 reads CASSIPGTCNSPLHF.

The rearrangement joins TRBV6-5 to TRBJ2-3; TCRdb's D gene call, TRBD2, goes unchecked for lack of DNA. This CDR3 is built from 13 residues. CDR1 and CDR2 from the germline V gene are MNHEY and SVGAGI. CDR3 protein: CASSYGEIDTQYF.

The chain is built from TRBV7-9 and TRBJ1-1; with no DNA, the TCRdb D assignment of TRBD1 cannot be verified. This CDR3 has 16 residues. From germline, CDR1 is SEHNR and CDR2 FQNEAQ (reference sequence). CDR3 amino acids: CASTNGGDRGGTEAFF.

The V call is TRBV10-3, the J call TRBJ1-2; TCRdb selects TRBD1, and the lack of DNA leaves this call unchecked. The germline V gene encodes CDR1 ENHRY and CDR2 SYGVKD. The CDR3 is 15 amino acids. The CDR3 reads CAISAHDSGPYGYTF.

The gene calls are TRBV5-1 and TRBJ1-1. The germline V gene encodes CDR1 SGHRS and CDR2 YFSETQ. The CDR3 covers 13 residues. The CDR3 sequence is CASSFSSGAEAFF.

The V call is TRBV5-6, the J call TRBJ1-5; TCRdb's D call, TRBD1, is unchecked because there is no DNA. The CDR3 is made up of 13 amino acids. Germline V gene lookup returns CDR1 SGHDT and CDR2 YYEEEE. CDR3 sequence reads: CSSSYGGGQPQHF.

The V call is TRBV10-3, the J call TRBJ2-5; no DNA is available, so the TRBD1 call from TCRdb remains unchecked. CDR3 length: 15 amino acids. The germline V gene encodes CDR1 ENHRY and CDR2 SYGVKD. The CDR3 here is CAISESQRGEETQYF.

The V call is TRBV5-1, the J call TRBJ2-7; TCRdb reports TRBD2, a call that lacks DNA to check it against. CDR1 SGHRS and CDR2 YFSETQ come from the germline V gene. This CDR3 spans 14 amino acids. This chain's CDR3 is CASSLVGGSHEQYF.

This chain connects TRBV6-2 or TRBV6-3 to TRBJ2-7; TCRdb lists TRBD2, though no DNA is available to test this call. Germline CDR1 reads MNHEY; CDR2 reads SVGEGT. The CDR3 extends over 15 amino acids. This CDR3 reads CASTPGTSIIYEQYF.

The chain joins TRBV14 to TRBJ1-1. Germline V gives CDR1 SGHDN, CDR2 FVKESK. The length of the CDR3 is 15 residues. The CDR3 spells CASRRTGSGDTEAFF.

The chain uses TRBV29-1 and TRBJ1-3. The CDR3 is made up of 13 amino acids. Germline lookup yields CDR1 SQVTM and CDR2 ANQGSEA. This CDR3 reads CSVEVGSGNTIYF.

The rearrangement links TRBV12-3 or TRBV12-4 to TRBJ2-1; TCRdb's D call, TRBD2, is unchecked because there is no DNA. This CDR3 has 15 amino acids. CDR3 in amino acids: CASSPGLAGLNEQFF.

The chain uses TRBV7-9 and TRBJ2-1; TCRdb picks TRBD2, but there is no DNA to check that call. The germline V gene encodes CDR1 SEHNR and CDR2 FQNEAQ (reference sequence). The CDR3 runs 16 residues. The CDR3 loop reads CASSLGGTSGGGEQFF.

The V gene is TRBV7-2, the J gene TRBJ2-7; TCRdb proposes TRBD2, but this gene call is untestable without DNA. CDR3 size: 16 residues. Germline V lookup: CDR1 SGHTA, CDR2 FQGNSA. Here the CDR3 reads CASSRLSRSGGEEQYF.

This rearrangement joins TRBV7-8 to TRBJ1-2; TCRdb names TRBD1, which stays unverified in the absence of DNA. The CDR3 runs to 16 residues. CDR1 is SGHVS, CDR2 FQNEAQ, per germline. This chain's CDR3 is CASSLATPYRAYGYTF.